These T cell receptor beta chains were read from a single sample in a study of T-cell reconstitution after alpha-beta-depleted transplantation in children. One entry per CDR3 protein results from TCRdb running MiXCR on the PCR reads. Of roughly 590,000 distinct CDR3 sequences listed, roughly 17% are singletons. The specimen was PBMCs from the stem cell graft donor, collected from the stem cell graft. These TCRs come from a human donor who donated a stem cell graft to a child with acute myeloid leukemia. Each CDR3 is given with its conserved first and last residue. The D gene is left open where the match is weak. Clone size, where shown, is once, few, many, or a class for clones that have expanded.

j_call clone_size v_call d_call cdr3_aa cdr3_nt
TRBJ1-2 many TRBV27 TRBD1 CASSASGTGNGGYTF TGTGCCAGCAGTGCCTCCGGGACAGGGAATGGGGGCTACACCTTC
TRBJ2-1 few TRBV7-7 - CASTEGPSNEQFF TGTGCCAGCACGGAGGGGCCGAGTAATGAGCAGTTCTTC
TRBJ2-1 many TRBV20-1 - CSARETSHPRQFF TGCAGTGCTAGAGAGACTTCGCACCCCCGGCAGTTCTTC
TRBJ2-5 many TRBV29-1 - CSALKETQYF TGCAGCGCCCTGAAAGAGACCCAGTACTTC
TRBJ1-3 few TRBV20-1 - CSASYGNTIYF TGCAGTGCTAGTTACGGAAACACCATATATTTT
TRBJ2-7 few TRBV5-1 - CASSLGTVPTSYEQYF TGCGCCAGCAGCTTGGGTACAGTCCCTACCTCCTACGAGCAGTACTTC
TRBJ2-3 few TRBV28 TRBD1 CASIRDRVDTQYF TGTGCCAGCATTCGGGACAGGGTGGATACGCAGTATTTT
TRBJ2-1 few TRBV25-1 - CASSDSWWEQFF TGTGCCAGCAGTGATTCGTGGTGGGAGCAGTTCTTC
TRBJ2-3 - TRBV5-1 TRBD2 CASSYLAGGNTDTQYF TGCGCCAGCAGCTATCTAGCGGGGGGAAACACAGATACGCAGTATTTT
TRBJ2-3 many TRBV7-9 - CASSFDTDTQYF TGTGCCAGCAGCTTCGACACAGATACGCAGTATTTT
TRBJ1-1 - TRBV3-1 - CASSRVTGVGTEAFF TGTGCCAGCAGCCGAGTCACCGGGGTGGGCACTGAAGCTTTCTTT
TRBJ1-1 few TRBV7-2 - CASSWKSGRMNTEAFF TGTGCCAGCAGCTGGAAGTCGGGGCGGATGAACACTGAAGCTTTCTTT
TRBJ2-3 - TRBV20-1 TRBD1 CSASRTGGRDTQYF TGCAGTGCTAGTCGGACAGGGGGTCGAGATACGCAGTATTTT
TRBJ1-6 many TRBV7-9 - CASSAGGDHSPLHF TGTGCCAGCAGCGCCGGCGGGGATCATTCACCCCTCCACTTT
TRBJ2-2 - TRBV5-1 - CASSLRWGTGELFF TGCGCCAGCAGCTTGCGTTGGGGGACCGGGGAGCTGTTTTTT
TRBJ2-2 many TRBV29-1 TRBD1 CSAGTDNTGELFF TGCAGCGCCGGGACAGACAACACCGGGGAGCTGTTTTTT
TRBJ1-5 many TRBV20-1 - CSARDQGWWSNQPQHF TGCAGTGCTAGAGACCAGGGGTGGTGGAGCAATCAGCCCCAGCATTTT
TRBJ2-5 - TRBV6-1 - CASRDHGLGGTQYF TGTGCCAGCAGGGACCATGGACTGGGAGGGACCCAGTACTTC
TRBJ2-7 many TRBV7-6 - CASSPVRGYEQYF TGTGCCAGCAGCCCAGTACGGGGGTACGAGCAGTACTTC
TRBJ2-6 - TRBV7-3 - CAGIQVSGANVLTF TGTGCCGGAATACAGGTCTCTGGGGCCAACGTCCTGACTTTC
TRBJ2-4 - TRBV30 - CAWSAPTHLAKNIQYF TGTGCCTGGAGCGCCCCCACCCACCTAGCCAAAAACATTCAGTACTTC
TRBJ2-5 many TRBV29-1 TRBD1 CSARADRGLETQYF TGCAGCGCCCGAGCGGACAGGGGGCTAGAGACCCAGTACTTC
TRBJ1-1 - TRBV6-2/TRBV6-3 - CASSYRQVNTEAFF TGTGCCAGCAGTTACAGACAAGTGAACACTGAAGCTTTCTTT
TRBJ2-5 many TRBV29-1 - CSVESQETQYF TGCAGCGTTGAGTCTCAAGAGACCCAGTACTTC
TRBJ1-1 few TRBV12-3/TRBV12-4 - CASSLGREPVAFF TGTGCCAGCAGTTTAGGCCGCGAGCCCGTGGCTTTCTTT
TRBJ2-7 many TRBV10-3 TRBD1 CAVHGTDNYEQYF TGTGCCGTCCACGGGACAGATAACTACGAGCAGTACTTC
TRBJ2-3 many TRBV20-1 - CSAAGGTSTDTQYF TGCAGTGCCGCCGGAGGAACTAGCACAGATACGCAGTATTTT
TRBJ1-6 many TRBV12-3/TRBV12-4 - CASSLGPSPLHF TGTGCCAGCAGTTTAGGACCTTCACCCCTCCACTTT
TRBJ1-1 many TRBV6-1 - CASSQGGYTEAFF TGTGCCAGCAGCCAGGGTGGGTACACTGAAGCTTTCTTT
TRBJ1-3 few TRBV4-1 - CASSQETGPGNTIYF TGCGCCAGCAGCCAAGAGACAGGCCCGGGAAACACCATATATTTT
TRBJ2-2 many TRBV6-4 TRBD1 CASSRDSTGELFF TGTGCCAGCAGTCGGGACAGCACCGGGGAGCTGTTTTTT
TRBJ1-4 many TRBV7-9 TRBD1 CASRRQGGVEKLFF TGTGCCAGCAGACGACAGGGAGGAGTCGAAAAACTGTTTTTT
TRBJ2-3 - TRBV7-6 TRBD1 CASSQTGVRTDTQYF TGTGCCAGCAGCCAGACAGGGGTTAGAACAGATACGCAGTATTTT
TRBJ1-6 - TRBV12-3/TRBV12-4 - CASSLGGNGNSPLHF TGTGCCAGCAGTTTAGGGGGCAACGGTAATTCACCCCTCCACTTT
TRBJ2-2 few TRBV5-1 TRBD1 CASSARGSGGELFF TGCGCCAGCAGCGCCAGGGGGTCGGGCGGGGAGCTGTTTTTT
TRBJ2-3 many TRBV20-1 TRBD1 CSADTGQGTDTQYF TGCAGTGCTGATACGGGACAGGGCACAGATACGCAGTATTTT
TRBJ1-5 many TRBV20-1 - CSAPLPGSYSNQPQHF TGCAGTGCTCCCTTGCCGGGCAGCTATAGCAATCAGCCCCAGCATTTT
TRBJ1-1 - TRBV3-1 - CASSRGRHTEAFF TGTGCCAGCAGCCGTGGGCGGCACACTGAAGCTTTCTTT
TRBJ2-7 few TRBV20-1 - CSAPGAGDSYEQYF TGCAGTGCCCCCGGGGCAGGGGACTCCTACGAGCAGTACTTC
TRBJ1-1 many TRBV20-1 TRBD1 CSARSRQGLNTEAFF TGCAGTGCTAGGTCCCGACAGGGATTGAACACTGAAGCTTTCTTT
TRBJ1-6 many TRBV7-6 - CASSLAPPGQGYSPLHF TGTGCCAGCAGCTTAGCTCCGCCGGGGCAGGGTTATTCACCCCTCCACTTT
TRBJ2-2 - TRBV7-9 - CASSRRRGTVAGELFF TGTGCCAGCAGCAGACGCCGCGGGACCGTGGCGGGGGAGCTGTTTTTT